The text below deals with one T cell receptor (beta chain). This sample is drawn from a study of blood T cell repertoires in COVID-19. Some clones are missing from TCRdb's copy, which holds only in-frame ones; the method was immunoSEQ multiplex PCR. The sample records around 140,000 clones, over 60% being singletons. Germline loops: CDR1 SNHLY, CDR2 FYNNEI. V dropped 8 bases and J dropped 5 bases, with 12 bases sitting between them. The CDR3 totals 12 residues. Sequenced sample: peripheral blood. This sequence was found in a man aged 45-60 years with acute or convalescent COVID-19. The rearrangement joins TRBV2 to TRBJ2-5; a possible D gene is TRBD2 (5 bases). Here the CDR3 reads CASELDPETQYF. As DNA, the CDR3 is TGTGCCAGCGAACTAGACCCGGAGACCCAGTACTTC.